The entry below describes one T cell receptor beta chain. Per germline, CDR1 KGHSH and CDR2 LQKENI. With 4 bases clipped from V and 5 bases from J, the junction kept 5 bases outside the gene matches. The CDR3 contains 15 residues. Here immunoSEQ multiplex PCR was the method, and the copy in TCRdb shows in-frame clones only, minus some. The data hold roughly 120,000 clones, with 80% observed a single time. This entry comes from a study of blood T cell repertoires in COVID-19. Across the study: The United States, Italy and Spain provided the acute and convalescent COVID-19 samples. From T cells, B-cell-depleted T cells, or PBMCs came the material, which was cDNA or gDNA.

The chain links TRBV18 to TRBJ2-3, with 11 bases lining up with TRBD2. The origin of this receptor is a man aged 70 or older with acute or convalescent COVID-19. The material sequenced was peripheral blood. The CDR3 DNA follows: TGTGCCAGCTCACTAGCGGGGGGGCGGCAAGATACGCAGTATTTT. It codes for CASSLAGGRQDTQYF.